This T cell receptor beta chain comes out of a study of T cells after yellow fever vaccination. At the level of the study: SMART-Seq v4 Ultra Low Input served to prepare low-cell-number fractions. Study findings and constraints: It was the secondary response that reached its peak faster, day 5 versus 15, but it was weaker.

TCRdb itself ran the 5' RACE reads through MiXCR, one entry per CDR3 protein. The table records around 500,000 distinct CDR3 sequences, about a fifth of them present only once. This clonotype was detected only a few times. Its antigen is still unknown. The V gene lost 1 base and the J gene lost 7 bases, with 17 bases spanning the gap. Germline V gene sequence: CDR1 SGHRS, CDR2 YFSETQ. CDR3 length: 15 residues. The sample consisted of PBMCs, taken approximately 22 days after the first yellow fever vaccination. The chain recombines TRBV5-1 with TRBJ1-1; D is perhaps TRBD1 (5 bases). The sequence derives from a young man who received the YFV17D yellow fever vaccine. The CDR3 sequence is CASSLFPTEQSEAFF. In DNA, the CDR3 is TGCGCCAGCAGCTTGTTTCCGACAGAACAAAGTGAAGCTTTCTTT.